This TCR beta chain was obtained from a study of PD-1 blockade in classical Hodgkin lymphoma. Study observations and caveats: Excluded were patients who started nivolumab under 1 year after ASCT, a group that had lower diversity. Compared with baseline, CD4+ but not CD8+ TCR diversity had risen significantly by C4D1. Baseline TCR diversity was reportedly lower in newly diagnosed patients than healthy donors. The baseline diversity of complete responders showed similarity to that of newly diagnosed patients.

Time point of the sample: cycle 4 day 1 (C4D1), after six to seven weeks of nivolumab. No patient escaped relapse after autologous stem cell transplantation, and brentuximab vedotin exposure varied. The method was immunoSEQ multiplex PCR; TCRdb's version includes in-frame clones alone and lacks a portion of them. This table holds about 24,000 clones, approximately 77% found once. The CDR3 has 14 residues. Germline CDR1 MDHEN, CDR2 SYDVKM. To note about this clone: Its antigen is currently unknown. The junction departs from germline at one end; a sequencing error may be responsible.

This sample comprised peripheral blood mononuclear cells (PBMCs), obtained before the fourth cycle of nivolumab. The sequence derives from a human donor with classical Hodgkin lymphoma. The chain joins TRBV28 to TRBJ2-3; 7 nucleotides align to TRBD2. The CDR3 DNA reads TGTGCCAGCAGTTTACCTGGGACTACCCGGGCGCAGGATTTT. Amino acids: CASSLPGTTRAQDF.